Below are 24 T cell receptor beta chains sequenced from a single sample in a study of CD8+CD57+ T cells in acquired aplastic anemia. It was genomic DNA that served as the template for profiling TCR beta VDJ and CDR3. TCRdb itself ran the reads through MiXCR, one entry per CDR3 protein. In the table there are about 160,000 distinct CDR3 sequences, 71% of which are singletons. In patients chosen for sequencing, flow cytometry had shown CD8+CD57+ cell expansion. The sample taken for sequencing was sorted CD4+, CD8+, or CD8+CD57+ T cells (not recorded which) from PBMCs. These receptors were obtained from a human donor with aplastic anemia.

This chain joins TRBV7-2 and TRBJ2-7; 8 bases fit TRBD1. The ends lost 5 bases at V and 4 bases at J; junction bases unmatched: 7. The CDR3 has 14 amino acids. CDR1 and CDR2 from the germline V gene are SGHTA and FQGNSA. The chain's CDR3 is CASSLTGGIYEQYF. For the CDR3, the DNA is TGTGCCAGCAGCCTCACAGGGGGGATTTACGAGCAGTACTTC.

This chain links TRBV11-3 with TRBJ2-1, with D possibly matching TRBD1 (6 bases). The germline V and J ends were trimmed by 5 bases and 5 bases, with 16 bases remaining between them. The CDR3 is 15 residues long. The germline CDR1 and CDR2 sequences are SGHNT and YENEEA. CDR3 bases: TGTGCCAGCAGCCAAGATCCGTGGGACAACAATGAGCAGTTCTTC. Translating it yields CASSQDPWDNNEQFF.

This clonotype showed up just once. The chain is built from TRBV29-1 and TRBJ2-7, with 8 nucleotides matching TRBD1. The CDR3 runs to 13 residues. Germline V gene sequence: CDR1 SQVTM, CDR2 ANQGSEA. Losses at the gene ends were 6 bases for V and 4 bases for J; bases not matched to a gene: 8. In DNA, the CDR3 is TGCAGCGTCCTTCTGACAGGGGAGTACGAGCAGTACTTC. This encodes CSVLLTGEYEQYF.

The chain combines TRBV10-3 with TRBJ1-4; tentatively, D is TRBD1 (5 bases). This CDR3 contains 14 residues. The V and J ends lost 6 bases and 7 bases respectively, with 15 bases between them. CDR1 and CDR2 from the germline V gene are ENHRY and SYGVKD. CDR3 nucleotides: TGTGCCATCAGCGGGGGATCGTCATCTGAAAAACTGTTTTTT. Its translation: CAISGGSSSEKLFF.

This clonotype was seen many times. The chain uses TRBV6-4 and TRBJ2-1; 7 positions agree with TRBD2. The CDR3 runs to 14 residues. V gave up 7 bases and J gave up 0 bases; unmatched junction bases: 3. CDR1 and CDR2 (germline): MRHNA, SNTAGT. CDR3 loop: CASKAGDSYNEQFF. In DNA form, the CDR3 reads TGTGCCAGCAAGGCGGGGGACTCCTACAATGAGCAGTTCTTC.

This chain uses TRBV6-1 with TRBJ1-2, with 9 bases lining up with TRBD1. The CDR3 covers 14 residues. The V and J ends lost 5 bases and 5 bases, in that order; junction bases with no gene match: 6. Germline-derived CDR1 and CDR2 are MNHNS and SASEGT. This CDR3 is CASSYWDRVYGYTF. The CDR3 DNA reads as TGTGCCAGCAGTTACTGGGACAGGGTTTATGGCTACACCTTC.

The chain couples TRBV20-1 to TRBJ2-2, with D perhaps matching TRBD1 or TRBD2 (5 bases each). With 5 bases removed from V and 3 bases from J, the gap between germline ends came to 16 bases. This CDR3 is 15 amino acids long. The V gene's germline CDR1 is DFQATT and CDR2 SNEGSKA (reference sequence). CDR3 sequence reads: CSAEGRLPDTGELFF. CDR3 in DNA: TGCAGTGCTGAGGGGCGGTTGCCGGACACCGGGGAGCTGTTTTTT.

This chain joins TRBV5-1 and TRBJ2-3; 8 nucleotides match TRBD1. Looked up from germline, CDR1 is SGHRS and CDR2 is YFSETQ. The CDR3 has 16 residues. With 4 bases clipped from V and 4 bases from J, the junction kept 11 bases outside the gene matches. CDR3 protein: CASSPLDRERSDTQYF. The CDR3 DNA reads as TGCGCCAGCAGCCCGCTGGACAGGGAGCGGTCAGATACGCAGTATTTT.

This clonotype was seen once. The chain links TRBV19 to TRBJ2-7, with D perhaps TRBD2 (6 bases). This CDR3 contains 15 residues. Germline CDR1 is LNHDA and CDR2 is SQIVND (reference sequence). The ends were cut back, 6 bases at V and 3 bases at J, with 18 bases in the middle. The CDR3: CASSDGGTASYEQYF. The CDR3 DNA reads TGTGCCAGTAGCGATGGAGGGACGGCGAGCTACGAGCAGTACTTC.

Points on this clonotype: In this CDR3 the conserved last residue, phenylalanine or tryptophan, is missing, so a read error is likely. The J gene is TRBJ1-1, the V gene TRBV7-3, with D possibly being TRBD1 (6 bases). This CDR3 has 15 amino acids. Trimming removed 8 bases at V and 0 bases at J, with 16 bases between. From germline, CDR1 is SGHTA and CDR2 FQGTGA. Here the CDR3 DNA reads TGTGCCAGCGCCCGGGGGGGCTCCATGAACACTGAAGCTTTCTCT. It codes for CASARGGSMNTEAFS.

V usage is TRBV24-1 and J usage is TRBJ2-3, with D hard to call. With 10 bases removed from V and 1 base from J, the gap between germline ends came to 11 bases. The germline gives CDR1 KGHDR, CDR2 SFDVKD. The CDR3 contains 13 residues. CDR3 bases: TGTGCCACGGCTGTTTTGGGCACAGATACGCAGTATTTT. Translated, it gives CATAVLGTDTQYF.

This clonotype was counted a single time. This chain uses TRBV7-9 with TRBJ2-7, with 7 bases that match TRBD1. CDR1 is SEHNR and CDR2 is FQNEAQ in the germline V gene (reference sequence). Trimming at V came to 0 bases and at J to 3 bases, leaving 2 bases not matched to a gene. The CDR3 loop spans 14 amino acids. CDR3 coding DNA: TGTGCCAGCAGCTTAGCGCAGGGGGACTACGAGCAGTACTTC. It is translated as CASSLAQGDYEQYF.

CDR3 sequence (DNA): TGTGCCAGCAGCGTATTCCAAGGGGGCGCAGATGGCTACACCTTC. Translation gives CASSVFQGGADGYTF. The chain uses TRBV9 and TRBJ1-2, with 7 bases aligning to TRBD1. Germline trimming cut 1 base from V and 6 bases from J; bases unmatched to any gene: 9. The length of the CDR3 is 15 residues. The germline gives CDR1 SGDLS, CDR2 YYNGEE. The full variable domain, completed using reference TRBV9 and TRBJ1-2, is DSGVTQTPKHLITATGQRVTLRCSPRSGDLSVYWYQQSLDQGLQFLIQYYNGEERAKGNILERFSAQQFPDLHSELNLSSLELGDSALYFCASSVFQGGADGYTFGSGTRLTVV.

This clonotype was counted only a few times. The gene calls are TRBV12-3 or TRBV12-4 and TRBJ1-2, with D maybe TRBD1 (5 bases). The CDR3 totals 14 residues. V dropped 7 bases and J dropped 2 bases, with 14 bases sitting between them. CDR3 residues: CASTQGGANYGYTF. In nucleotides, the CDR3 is TGTGCCAGCACCCAAGGAGGGGCGAACTATGGCTACACCTTC.

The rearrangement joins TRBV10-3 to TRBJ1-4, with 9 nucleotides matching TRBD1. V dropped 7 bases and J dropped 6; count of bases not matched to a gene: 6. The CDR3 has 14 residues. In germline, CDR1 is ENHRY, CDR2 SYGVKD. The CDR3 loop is CAIKGGQGDEKLFF. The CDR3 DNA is TGTGCCATCAAGGGGGGACAGGGAGATGAAAAACTGTTTTTT.

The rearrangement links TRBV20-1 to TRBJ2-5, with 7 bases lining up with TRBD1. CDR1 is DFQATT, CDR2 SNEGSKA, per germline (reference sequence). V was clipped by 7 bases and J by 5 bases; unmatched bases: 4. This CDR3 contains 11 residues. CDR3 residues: CSGQGDETQYF. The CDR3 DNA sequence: TGCAGTGGACAGGGAGACGAGACCCAGTACTTC.

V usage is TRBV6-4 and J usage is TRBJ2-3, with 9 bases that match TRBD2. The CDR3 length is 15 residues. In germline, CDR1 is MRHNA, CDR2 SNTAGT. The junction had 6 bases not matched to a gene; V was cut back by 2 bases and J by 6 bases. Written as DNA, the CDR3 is TGTGCCAGCAGTGACGGGGCTAGCGGGGAGGATACGCAGTATTTT. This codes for CASSDGASGEDTQYF.

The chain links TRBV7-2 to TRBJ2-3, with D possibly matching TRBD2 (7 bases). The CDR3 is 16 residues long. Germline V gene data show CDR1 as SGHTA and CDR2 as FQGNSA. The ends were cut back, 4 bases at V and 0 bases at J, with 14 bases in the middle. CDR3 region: CASSWRGGPSTDTQYF. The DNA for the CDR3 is TGTGCCAGCAGCTGGAGGGGGGGCCCAAGCACAGATACGCAGTATTTT.

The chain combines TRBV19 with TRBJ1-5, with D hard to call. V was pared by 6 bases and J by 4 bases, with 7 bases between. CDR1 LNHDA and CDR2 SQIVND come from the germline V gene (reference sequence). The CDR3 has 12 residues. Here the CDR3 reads CASRAGNQPQHF. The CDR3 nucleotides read TGTGCCAGTAGGGCTGGTAATCAGCCCCAGCATTTT.

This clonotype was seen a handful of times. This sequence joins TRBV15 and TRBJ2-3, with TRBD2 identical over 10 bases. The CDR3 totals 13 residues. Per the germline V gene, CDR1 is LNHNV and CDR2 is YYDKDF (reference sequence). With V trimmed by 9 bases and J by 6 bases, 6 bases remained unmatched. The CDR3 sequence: CATRGTSEDTQYF. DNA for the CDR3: TGTGCCACACGAGGGACTAGCGAGGATACGCAGTATTTT.

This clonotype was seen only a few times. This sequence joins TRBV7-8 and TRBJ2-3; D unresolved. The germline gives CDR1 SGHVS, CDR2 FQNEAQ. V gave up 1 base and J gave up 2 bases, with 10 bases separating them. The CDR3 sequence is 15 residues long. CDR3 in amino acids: CASSLGGEVTDTQYF. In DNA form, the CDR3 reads TGTGCCAGCAGCTTAGGTGGAGAAGTCACAGATACGCAGTATTTT.

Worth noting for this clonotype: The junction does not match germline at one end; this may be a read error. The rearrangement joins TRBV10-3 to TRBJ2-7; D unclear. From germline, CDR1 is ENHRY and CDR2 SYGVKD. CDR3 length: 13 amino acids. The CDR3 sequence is CASSPLQNYEQYF. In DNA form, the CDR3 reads TGTGCCAGCAGTCCCCTCCAGAACTACGAGCAGTACTTC.

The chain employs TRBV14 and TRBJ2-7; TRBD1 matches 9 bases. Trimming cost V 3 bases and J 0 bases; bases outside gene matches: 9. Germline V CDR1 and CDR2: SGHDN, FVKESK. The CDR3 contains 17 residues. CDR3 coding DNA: TGTGCCAGCAGCCATCCTCGGGACAGGGAGAGCTCCTACGAGCAGTACTTC. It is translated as CASSHPRDRESSYEQYF.

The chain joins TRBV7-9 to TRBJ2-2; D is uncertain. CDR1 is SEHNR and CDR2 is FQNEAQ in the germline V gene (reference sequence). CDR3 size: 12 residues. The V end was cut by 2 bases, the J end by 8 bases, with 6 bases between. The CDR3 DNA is TGTGCCAGCAGCTTAAAAGGGGGGGAGCTGTTTTTT. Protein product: CASSLKGGELFF.